This note documents a single T cell receptor (beta chain) sequence. The antigen remains unidentified. Expressed TCRB transcripts were sequenced, since all the RNA that had been isolated was reverse transcribed. Sequencing was performed with immunoSEQ multiplex PCR; in TCRdb, only in-frame clones are kept and a portion is missing. The table has over 100,000 clones, 15% to 20% seen once; the top ten hold 2.3%. This record belongs to a study of beta chain features in type 1 diabetes. Study information: Examination covered fewer than 110 million sorted cells spanning all samples.

Findings of the study overall: In type 1 diabetes patients, VDJ junctions had fewer insertions; deletions at these junctions were more frequent. Shorter TCRB CDR3s, moderately but significantly so, were found in Type 1 diabetes patients in all four CD4+ subsets. Equally in patients and controls, shorter templates might have been favored by PCR.

V was pared by 5 bases and J by 1 base, with 11 bases between. This CDR3 has 14 amino acids. Looked up from germline, CDR1 is MNHNS and CDR2 is SASEGT. Sequencing used central memory CD4+ T cells from blood. The TCR was taken from a man aged 25 to 40 with type 1 diabetes. The V call is TRBV6-1, the J call TRBJ1-1, with D unclear. The CDR3 DNA sequence: TGTGCCAGCAGTCCGAGGACGGGGAACACTGAAGCTTTCTTT. It codes for CASSPRTGNTEAFF.